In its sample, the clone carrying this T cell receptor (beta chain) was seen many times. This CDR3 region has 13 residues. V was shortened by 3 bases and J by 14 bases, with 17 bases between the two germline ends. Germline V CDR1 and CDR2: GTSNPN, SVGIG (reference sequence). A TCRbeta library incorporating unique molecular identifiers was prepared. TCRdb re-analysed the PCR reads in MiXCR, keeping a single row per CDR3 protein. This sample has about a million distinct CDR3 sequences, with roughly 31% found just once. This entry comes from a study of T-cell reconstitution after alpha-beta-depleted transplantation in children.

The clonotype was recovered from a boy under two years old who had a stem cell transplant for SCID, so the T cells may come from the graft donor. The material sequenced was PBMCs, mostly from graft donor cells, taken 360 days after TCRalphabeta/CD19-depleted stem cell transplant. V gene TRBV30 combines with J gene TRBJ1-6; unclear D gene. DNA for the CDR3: TGTGCCTGGAGGCGCCGCTGGCCGCCAGCCCTCCACTTT. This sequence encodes CAWRRRWPPALHF.